Sequencing of this T cell receptor beta chain was carried out in a study of T cell changes during pregnancy in multiple sclerosis. TCRdb's copy holds only in-frame clones and misses some; the assay was immunoSEQ multiplex PCR. This table holds just under 35,000 clones, approximately 90% found once. The CDR3 extends over 10 amino acids. In germline, CDR1 is DFQATT, CDR2 SNEGSKA (reference sequence). The V end lost 8 bases, the J end lost 6 bases, and 9 bases lay between the germline ends. This chain connects TRBV20-1 to TRBJ2-3; D not certain. The receptor comes from a female donor in good health, enrolled as a control in a pregnancy study. This sample comprised peripheral blood, obtained in the second trimester of pregnancy. Here the CDR3 DNA reads TGCAGTACGATAGAGGATACGCAGTATTTT. Protein sequence: CSTIEDTQYF.